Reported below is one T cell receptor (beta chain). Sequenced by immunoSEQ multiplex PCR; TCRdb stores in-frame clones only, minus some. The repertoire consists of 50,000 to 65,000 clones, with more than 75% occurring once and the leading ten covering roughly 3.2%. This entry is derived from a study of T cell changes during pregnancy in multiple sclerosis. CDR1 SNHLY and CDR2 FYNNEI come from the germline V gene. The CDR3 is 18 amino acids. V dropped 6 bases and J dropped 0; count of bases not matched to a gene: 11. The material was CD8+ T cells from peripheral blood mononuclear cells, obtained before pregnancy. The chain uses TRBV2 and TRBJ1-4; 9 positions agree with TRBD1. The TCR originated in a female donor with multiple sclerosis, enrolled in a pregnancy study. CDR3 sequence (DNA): TGTGCCAGCAGCGTCCCGGGACAGGGAAGGGCAACTAATGAAAAACTGTTTTTT. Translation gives CASSVPGQGRATNEKLFF.